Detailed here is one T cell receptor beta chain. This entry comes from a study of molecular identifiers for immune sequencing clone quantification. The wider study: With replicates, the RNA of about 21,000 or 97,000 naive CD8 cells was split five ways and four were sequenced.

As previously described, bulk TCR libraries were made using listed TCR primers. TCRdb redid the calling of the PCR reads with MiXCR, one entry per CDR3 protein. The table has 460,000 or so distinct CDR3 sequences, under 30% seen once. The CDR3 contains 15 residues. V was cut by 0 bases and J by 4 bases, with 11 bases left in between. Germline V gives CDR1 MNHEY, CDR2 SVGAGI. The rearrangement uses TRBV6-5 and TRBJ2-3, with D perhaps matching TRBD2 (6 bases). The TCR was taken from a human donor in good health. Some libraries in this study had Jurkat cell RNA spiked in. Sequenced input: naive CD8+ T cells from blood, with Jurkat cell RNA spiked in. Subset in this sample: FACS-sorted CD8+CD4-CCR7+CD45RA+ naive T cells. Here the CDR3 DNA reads TGTGCCAGCAGTTACTCTACTAGCCTCGCAGATACGCAGTATTTT. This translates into CASSYSTSLADTQYF.